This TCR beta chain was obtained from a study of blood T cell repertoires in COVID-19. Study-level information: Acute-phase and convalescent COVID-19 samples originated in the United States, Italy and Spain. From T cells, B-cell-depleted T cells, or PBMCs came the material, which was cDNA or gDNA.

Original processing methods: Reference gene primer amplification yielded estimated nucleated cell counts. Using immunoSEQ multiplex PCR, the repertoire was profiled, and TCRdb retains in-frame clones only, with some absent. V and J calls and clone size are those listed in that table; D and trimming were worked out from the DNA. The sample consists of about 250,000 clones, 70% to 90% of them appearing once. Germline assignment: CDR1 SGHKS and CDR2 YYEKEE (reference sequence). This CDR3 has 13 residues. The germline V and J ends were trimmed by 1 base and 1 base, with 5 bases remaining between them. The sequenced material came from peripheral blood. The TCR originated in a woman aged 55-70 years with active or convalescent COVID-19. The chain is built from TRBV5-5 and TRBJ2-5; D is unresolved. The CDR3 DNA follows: TGTGCCAGCAGCTTGTACATCCAAGAGACCCAGTACTTC. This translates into CASSLYIQETQYF.